The T cell receptor beta chain described here comes from a study of OX40 agonist ivuxolimab in advanced cancers. General study points: Low levels of normalized T-cell clonal expansion also appeared in some nonresponders.

Regarding this clone: Antigen specificity is unknown.

Profiled with immunoSEQ multiplex PCR; TCRdb holds only in-frame clones, not every one. The profile shows tens of thousands of clones, about 90% of them singletons. V trimming: 0 bases; J trimming: 1 base; junction bases outside the gene matches: 4. The germline V gene encodes CDR1 SQVTM and CDR2 ANQGSEA. The CDR3 runs 15 residues. The sample was CD4+ or CD8+ T cells sorted from blood, taken in a trial of the OX40 agonist ivuxolimab. This receptor was taken from an adult with an advanced solid tumor such as melanoma, head and neck, liver or kidney cancer. The chain has TRBV29-1 and TRBJ1-1, with TRBD1 matching over 8 bases. Here the CDR3 reads CSVEDLQGANTEAFF. The CDR3, as DNA: TGCAGCGTTGAAGATCTTCAGGGGGCGAACACTGAAGCTTTCTTT.